There are a few counts of the clone carrying this T cell receptor beta chain. Antigen: not known. Germline V gives CDR1 SGHNT, CDR2 YENEEA. The length of the CDR3 is 10 residues. V lost 11 bases to trimming and J lost 5 bases, with 9 bases between them. This specimen belongs to a study of T cells in Graves' hyperthyroidism and ophthalmopathy. Study results and limitations: Most expanded thyroid clonotypes above 0.001 also appeared in blood.

The source material, RNA transcripts, was used to amplify TCR beta CDR3 regions. The HTBI primer set served for first-round RT-PCR of the TCR CDR3. From the multiplex PCR reads, TCRdb called clonotypes with MiXCR, one entry per CDR3 protein. This table holds 250,000 to 300,000 distinct CDR3 sequences, roughly 15% found once. Uncontrolled infection, other autoimmune disease, pregnancy or lactation barred patients from enrollment. Sequenced material: blood. This clonotype was sampled from a woman between 45 and 60 years old with Graves' hyperthyroidism that later progressed to Graves' ophthalmopathy. This sequence joins TRBV11-3 and TRBJ1-1; D is ambiguous. CDR3 protein: CAVRGTEAFF. CDR3 DNA sequence: TGTGCCGTTCGAGGGACTGAAGCTTTCTTT.